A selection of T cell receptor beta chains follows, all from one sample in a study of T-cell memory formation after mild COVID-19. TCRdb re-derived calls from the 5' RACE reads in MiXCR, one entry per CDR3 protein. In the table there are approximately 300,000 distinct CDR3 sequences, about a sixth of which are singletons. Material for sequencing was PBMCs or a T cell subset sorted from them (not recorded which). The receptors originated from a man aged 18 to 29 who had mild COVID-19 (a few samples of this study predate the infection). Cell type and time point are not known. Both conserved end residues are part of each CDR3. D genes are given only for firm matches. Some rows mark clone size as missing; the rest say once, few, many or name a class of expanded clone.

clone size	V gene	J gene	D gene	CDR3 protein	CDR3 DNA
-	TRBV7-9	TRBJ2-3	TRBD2	CAGSLGGTSGGGTDTQYF	TGTGCCGGCAGCTTAGGGGGGACTAGCGGGGGAGGCACAGATACGCAGTATTTT
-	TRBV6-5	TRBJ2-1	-	CASSYSGLSSYNEQFF	TGTGCCAGCAGTTACTCAGGGCTAAGCTCCTACAATGAGCAGTTCTTC
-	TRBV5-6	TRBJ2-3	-	CASSPSRVNTDTQYF	TGTGCCAGCAGCCCCAGCCGAGTCAACACAGATACGCAGTATTTT
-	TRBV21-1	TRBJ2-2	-	CASSKSFRRGVENTGELFF	TGTGCCAGCAGCAAATCTTTCCGCAGGGGTGTGGAGAACACCGGGGAGCTGTTTTTT
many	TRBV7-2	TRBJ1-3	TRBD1	CASSPTGPPGNTIYF	TGTGCCAGCAGCCCGACAGGGCCCCCTGGAAACACCATATATTTT
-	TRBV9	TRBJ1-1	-	CASSVAQASTEAFF	TGTGCCAGCAGCGTAGCCCAGGCGAGTACTGAAGCTTTCTTT
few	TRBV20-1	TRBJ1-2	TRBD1	CSARIRDRGVGYTF	TGCAGTGCTAGAATCCGGGACAGGGGTGTAGGCTACACCTTC
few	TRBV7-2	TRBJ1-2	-	CASSLNFGQPYGYTF	TGTGCCAGCAGCTTAAATTTCGGACAGCCCTATGGCTACACCTTC
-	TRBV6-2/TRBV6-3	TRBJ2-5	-	CASSYSNRAQQETQYF	TGTGCCAGCAGTTACTCAAACAGGGCCCAACAAGAGACCCAGTACTTC
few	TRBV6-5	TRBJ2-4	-	CASRPDRNLAKNIQYF	TGTGCCAGCAGGCCCGACAGAAACTTAGCCAAAAACATTCAGTACTTC
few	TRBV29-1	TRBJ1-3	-	CSAALGAGNTIYF	TGCAGCGCTGCCTTGGGGGCTGGAAACACCATATATTTT
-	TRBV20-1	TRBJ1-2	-	CSASDGHGYTF	TGCAGTGCTAGTGACGGCCATGGCTACACCTTC